The next 21 T cell receptor beta chains were all read from a single sample in a study of T cells after yellow fever vaccination. TCRdb reanalysed the 5' RACE reads using MiXCR and keeps one entry per CDR3 protein. In the table there are some 160,000 distinct CDR3 sequences, under 7.5% of which are singletons. Sequences were derived from CD4+ T cells sorted from PBMCs, sampled less than 6 days after the first yellow fever vaccination. These receptors were obtained from a man aged 18-30 years who received the YFV17D yellow fever vaccine.

This clonotype has ten or more counts. The rearrangement links TRBV20-1 to TRBJ1-3, with TRBD1 matching over 9 bases. CDR3 length: 14 residues. V dropped 5 bases and J dropped 4; count of bases not matched to a gene: 6. Germline V gives CDR1 DFQATT, CDR2 SNEGSKA (reference sequence). The CDR3 sequence is CSAQQGAGGNTIYF. The CDR3, as DNA: TGCAGTGCTCAACAGGGGGCAGGAGGAAACACCATATATTTT.

This clonotype was counted many times. V usage is TRBV7-2 and J usage is TRBJ1-3; tentatively, D is TRBD1 (5 bases). V gave up 8 bases and J gave up 4 bases, with 18 bases separating them. CDR3 size: 15 residues. CDR1 SGHTA and CDR2 FQGNSA come from the germline V gene. The CDR3 spells CASHTIGAGGNTIYF. In nucleotides, the CDR3 is TGTGCCAGCCACACGATCGGGGCGGGCGGAAACACCATATATTTT.

This clonotype was recorded at least ten times. The V call is TRBV24-1, the J call TRBJ1-5; the match to TRBD1 covers 9 bases. CDR3 length: 14 amino acids. CDR1 and CDR2 (germline): KGHDR, SFDVKD. After removal of 7 bases from V and 11 bases from J, the junction contained 11 bases not matched to a gene. The DNA for the CDR3 is TGTGCCACCAGCCACCGGGACAGGGAGGGAACCCAGCATTTT. It codes for CATSHRDREGTQHF.

The V gene is TRBV5-1, the J gene TRBJ1-1; D remains ambiguous. Between the trimmed V and J ends, which lost 2 bases and 0 bases, there was a span of 11 bases. The CDR3 runs to 15 residues. The germline V gene encodes CDR1 SGHRS and CDR2 YFSETQ. Written as DNA, the CDR3 is TGCGCCAGCAGCTTCTCGACCGGCATGAACACTGAAGCTTTCTTT. Protein sequence: CASSFSTGMNTEAFF. The variable domain in full, completed from reference TRBV5-1 and TRBJ1-1, reads KAGVTQTPRYLIKTRGQQVTLSCSPISGHRSVSWYQQTPGQGLQFLFEYFSETQRNKGNFPGRFSGRQFSNSRSEMNVSTLELGDSALYLCASSFSTGMNTEAFFGQGTRLTVV.

The rearrangement uses TRBV7-6 and TRBJ2-5, with 7 nucleotides matching TRBD1. Germline loops: CDR1 SGHVS, CDR2 FNYEAQ. The length of the CDR3 is 15 residues. V trimming: 5 bases; J trimming: 2 bases; junction bases outside the gene matches: 8. The CDR3 nucleotides are TGTGCCAGCAGCCTCTCACCGGGACAGCAAGAGACCCAGTACTTC. Translated, it gives CASSLSPGQQETQYF.

The J gene is TRBJ2-7, the V gene TRBV20-1, with D maybe TRBD2 (7 bases). Germline assignment: CDR1 DFQATT and CDR2 SNEGSKA (reference sequence). V lost 0 bases and J lost 6, with 18 bases in between. The CDR3 contains 15 residues. The CDR3 DNA is TGCAGTGCTAGAGACCCACTGGGGGGGCCCAGCGAGCAGTACTTC. It codes for CSARDPLGGPSEQYF.

This clonotype was found many times. CDR3 sequence reads: CASSQDPLAGKTQYF. The CDR3 DNA reads as TGTGCCAGCAGCCAAGATCCCCTAGCGGGGAAGACCCAGTACTTC. The chain carries TRBV4-2 and TRBJ2-5; 9 bases match TRBD2. J was trimmed by 6 bases and V by 0 bases; bases with no gene match: 5. Germline values: CDR1 LGHNA, CDR2 YNFKEQ. This CDR3 contains 15 residues.

This clonotype appeared many times. The chain combines TRBV12-3 or TRBV12-4 with TRBJ2-1; 7 bases line up with TRBD1. V lost 8 bases to trimming and J lost 9 bases; unmatched junction nucleotides: 7. The CDR3 covers 12 residues. The CDR3 nucleotides are TGTGCCAGCCACCGGGACAGTGGTGAGCAGTTCTTC. Amino acid sequence: CASHRDSGEQFF.

This clonotype was counted between two and nine times. J is TRBJ2-7 and V is TRBV5-1, with 7 bases matching TRBD2. The ends lost 3 bases at V and 4 bases at J; junction bases unmatched: 10. This CDR3 has 15 amino acids. In germline, CDR1 is SGHRS, CDR2 YFSETQ. CDR3 residues: CASSWDYAERYEQYV. The CDR3 nucleotides are TGCGCCAGCAGCTGGGACTATGCTGAACGTTACGAGCAGTACGTC.

This clonotype occurred many times. V and J are TRBV5-1 and TRBJ2-1; 9 nucleotides agree with TRBD2. Germline loops: CDR1 SGHRS, CDR2 YFSETQ. With V trimmed by 0 bases and J by 12 bases, 10 bases remained unmatched. The CDR3 covers 15 residues. In DNA form, the CDR3 reads TGCGCCAGCAGCTTGGTTTTAGCGGGGGCCGTCGGGCAGTTCTTC. It yields the protein CASSLVLAGAVGQFF.

Remarks on this clonotype: With a much larger clone just one base away, this may be a read error. The gene calls are TRBV24-1 and TRBJ2-3, with TRBD2 as a possible D gene (6 bases). The CDR3 is 15 residues long. Germline V gene data show CDR1 as KGHDR and CDR2 as SFDVKD. Trimming left V 3 bases short and J 4 bases short, with 13 bases between. CDR3 sequence reads: CATSDGQRVSDTQYF. The CDR3 DNA reads TGTGCCACCAGTGATGGGCAGCGGGTATCAGATACGCAGTATTTT.

Only a few counts were recorded for this clonotype. The chain uses TRBV25-1 and TRBJ2-7, with D perhaps being TRBD1 or TRBD2 (7 bases each). Germline V gene data show CDR1 as MGHDK and CDR2 as SYGVNS. CDR3 length: 17 amino acids. Between the trimmed V and J ends, which lost 3 bases and 2 bases, there was a span of 20 bases. Written as DNA, the CDR3 is TGTGCCAGCAGTGAGGGGGGAGGGCAGGGGGATACCTACGAGCAGTACTTC. As protein: CASSEGGGQGDTYEQYF.

In this sample, this clonotype turned up many times. The V call is TRBV30, the J call TRBJ1-1; no clear D. This CDR3 has 15 residues. Per germline, CDR1 GTSNPN and CDR2 SVGIG (reference sequence). Trimming left V 4 bases short and J 0 bases short, with 15 bases between. In DNA, the CDR3 is TGTGCCTGGAAACAGATCCTAGCTATGAACACTGAAGCTTTCTTT. Translation gives CAWKQILAMNTEAFF.

The chain couples TRBV5-1 to TRBJ2-7, with 8 positions matching TRBD1. V was clipped by 4 bases and J by 0 bases; unmatched bases: 3. Germline V gene data show CDR1 as SGHRS and CDR2 as YFSETQ. CDR3 length equals 14 residues. The CDR3 nucleotides read TGCGCCAGCAGCACAGGACAGGGCTCCTACGAGCAGTACGTC. This gives the protein CASSTGQGSYEQYV.

In this sample, this clonotype turned up many times. In DNA, the CDR3 is TGCGCCAGCAGCTTTTCAACAGGGGCTAGAGAGACCCAGTACTTC. It specifies CASSFSTGARETQYF. The chain recombines TRBV5-1 with TRBJ2-5; 7 positions agree with TRBD1. With 2 bases clipped from V and 4 bases from J, the junction kept 8 bases outside the gene matches. The germline V gene encodes CDR1 SGHRS and CDR2 YFSETQ. The CDR3 covers 15 residues.

This clonotype appeared many times. The gene calls are TRBV12-3 or TRBV12-4 and TRBJ1-2; D uncertain. The V gene lost 1 base and the J gene lost 8 bases, with 5 bases spanning the gap. This CDR3 spans 11 amino acids. The CDR3 region has the DNA TGTGCCAGCAGTTTAGGCCTCGGCTACACCTTC. It is translated as CASSLGLGYTF.

In its sample, this clonotype was seen a few times. The J gene is TRBJ2-7, the V gene TRBV28; TRBD1 might be the D (6 bases). CDR3 length: 13 residues. CDR1 and CDR2 from the germline V gene are MDHEN and SYDVKM. The germline V and J ends were trimmed by 7 bases and 5 bases, with 15 bases remaining between them. CDR3 protein: CASTQGRRDEQYV. In DNA form, the CDR3 reads TGTGCCAGCACCCAGGGGCGCAGGGACGAGCAGTACGTC.

The V gene is TRBV19, the J gene TRBJ1-4; no definite D call. Germline lookup yields CDR1 LNHDA and CDR2 SQIVND (reference sequence). V was shortened by 10 bases and J by 3 bases, with 15 bases between the two germline ends. CDR3 length equals 14 residues. The chain's CDR3 is CATQKRFANEKLFF. As DNA, the CDR3 is TGTGCCACGCAGAAGAGGTTCGCTAATGAAAAACTGTTTTTT.

On this clonotype itself: This may come from a read error, since a much larger clone is one base off. This rearrangement joins TRBV5-4 to TRBJ2-1; TRBD2 matches 10 bases. This CDR3 has 18 residues. V lost 0 bases and J lost 0; bases outside the gene matches: 6. The V gene's germline CDR1 is SGHNT and CDR2 YYREEE (reference sequence). CDR3: CASSLGLAGASSYNEQFF. The CDR3 DNA reads TGTGCCAGCAGCTTGGGGCTAGCGGGGGCGAGCTCCTACAATGAGCAGTTCTTC.

V and J are TRBV15 and TRBJ2-1, with a possible D match to TRBD1 (5 bases). This CDR3 is 16 amino acids long. V lost 4 bases and J 2 bases, leaving 15 bases between the germline ends. The germline V gene has CDR1 LNHNV and CDR2 YYDKDF (reference sequence). CDR3 DNA sequence: TGTGCCACCAGCAAACTCACGACAGTCCCCTACAATGAGCAGTTCTTC. It encodes CATSKLTTVPYNEQFF.

This clonotype was recorded at least ten times. The chain joins TRBV6-2 or TRBV6-3 to TRBJ2-7; 8 positions match TRBD1. The CDR3 is 13 residues long. Germline CDR1 is MNHEY and CDR2 is SVGEGT. V lost 8 bases, J lost 2 bases, and 5 bases stayed unmatched. The chain's CDR3 is CASGRTGTYEQYV. The CDR3 nucleotides are TGTGCCAGCGGGCGGACAGGGACCTACGAGCAGTACGTC.